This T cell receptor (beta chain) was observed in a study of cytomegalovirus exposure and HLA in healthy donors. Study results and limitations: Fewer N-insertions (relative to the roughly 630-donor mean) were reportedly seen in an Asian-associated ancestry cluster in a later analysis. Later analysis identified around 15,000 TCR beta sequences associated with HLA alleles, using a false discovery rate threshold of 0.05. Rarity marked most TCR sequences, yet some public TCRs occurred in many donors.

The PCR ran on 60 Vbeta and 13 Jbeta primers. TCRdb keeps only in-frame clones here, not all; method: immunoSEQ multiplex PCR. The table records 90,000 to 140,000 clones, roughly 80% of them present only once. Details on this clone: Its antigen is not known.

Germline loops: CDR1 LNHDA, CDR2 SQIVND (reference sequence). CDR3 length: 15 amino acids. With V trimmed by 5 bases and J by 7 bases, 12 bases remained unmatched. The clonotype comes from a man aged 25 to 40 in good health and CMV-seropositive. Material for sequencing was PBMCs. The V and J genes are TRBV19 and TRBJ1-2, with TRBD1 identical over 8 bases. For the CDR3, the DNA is TGTGCCAGTAGTGCTCTCGGACAGGGAGAAAGTGGCTACACCTTC. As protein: CASSALGQGESGYTF.